What follows are 30 T cell receptor beta chains derived from one specimen sequenced in a study of CD8 T cells in ankylosing spondylitis. Using its own MiXCR run on the 5' RACE reads, TCRdb lists one record per CDR3 protein. The sample yields about 240,000 distinct CDR3 sequences, around 10% seen once. The source material was blood, either unsorted or a sorted T cell fraction (not recorded which). The receptor source for this set is a male donor with ankylosing spondylitis or in good health (not recorded which).

To note about this clonotype: Given a much more abundant clone one base away, this may be a read error. V usage is TRBV14 and J usage is TRBJ2-3; TRBD1 agrees at 8 bases. Germline CDR1 reads SGHDN; CDR2 reads FVKESK. This CDR3 has 16 amino acids. J was trimmed by 2 bases and V by 7 bases; bases with no gene match: 11. CDR3 coding DNA: TGTGCCAGCAACCCTTTCGGACAGGGTATCACAGATACGCAGTATTTT. Protein sequence: CASNPFGQGITDTQYF.

This clonotype turned up a few times. The rearrangement uses TRBV4-1 and TRBJ2-2, with D perhaps matching TRBD1 (5 bases). The CDR3 has 16 amino acids. Trimming removed 4 bases at V and 0 bases at J, with 12 bases between. Per the germline V gene, CDR1 is MGHRA and CDR2 is YSYEKL. The CDR3 bases are TGCGCCAGCAGCCCGGTGGCAGGGCCGAACACCGGGGAGCTGTTTTTT. Its translation: CASSPVAGPNTGELFF.

This clonotype came up a few times. This chain joins TRBV12-3 or TRBV12-4 and TRBJ2-1, with 13 positions matching TRBD2. The CDR3 extends over 14 amino acids. J gave up 8 bases and V 9 bases, and 7 bases lay outside the gene matches. In DNA, the CDR3 is TGTGCCAGTAGAACTAGCGGGGGGGCGGATGAGCAGTTCTTC. As protein: CASRTSGGADEQFF.

This clonotype was recorded at least ten times. Here the CDR3 reads CASRTGVATGELFF. DNA for the CDR3: TGTGCCAGCAGGACAGGGGTGGCCACCGGGGAGCTGTTTTTT. The V and J genes are TRBV6-1 and TRBJ2-2; 8 nucleotides match TRBD1. The ends lost 6 bases at V and 4 bases at J; junction bases unmatched: 4. Germline V gene sequence: CDR1 MNHNS, CDR2 SASEGT. The CDR3 is 14 amino acids.

The V call is TRBV28, the J call TRBJ2-5; 11 bases are shared with TRBD2. Germline V gives CDR1 MDHEN, CDR2 SYDVKM. Germline trimming cut 2 bases from V and 2 bases from J; bases unmatched to any gene: 7. The CDR3 totals 17 residues. The CDR3 loop reads CASSLRLAGGGQETQYF. The DNA for the CDR3 is TGTGCCAGCAGTTTACGGCTAGCGGGAGGAGGGCAAGAGACCCAGTACTTC.

This clonotype occurred many times. This sequence joins TRBV12-3 or TRBV12-4 and TRBJ2-5; tentatively, D is TRBD1 (7 bases). This CDR3 is 15 amino acids long. With 1 base removed from V and 4 bases from J, the gap between germline ends came to 13 bases. CDR3 sequence (DNA): TGTGCCAGCAGTTTAGGCAGGGGGGTAGGAGAGACCCAGTACTTC. Translated, it gives CASSLGRGVGETQYF.

J is TRBJ2-1 and V is TRBV5-1; 8 bases match TRBD2. Germline lookup yields CDR1 SGHRS and CDR2 YFSETQ. CDR3 size: 14 residues. The V and J ends lost 4 bases and 7 bases, in that order; junction bases with no gene match: 7. CDR3 residues: CASSTGGPENEQFF. The CDR3 DNA follows: TGCGCCAGCAGCACGGGAGGGCCGGAGAATGAGCAGTTCTTC.

In this sample, this clonotype turned up many times. The chain has TRBV5-1 and TRBJ1-3; a weak D match, TRBD1 (5 bases). Germline V CDR1 and CDR2: SGHRS, YFSETQ. Trimming pared 2 bases from V and 4 bases from J, leaving 10 bases between. The CDR3 sequence is 14 residues long. The DNA for the CDR3 is TGCGCCAGCAGCTTATCAGGGTACGGAAACACCATATATTTT. Translation gives CASSLSGYGNTIYF.

The chain joins TRBV27 to TRBJ1-4; D is unresolved. V lost 5 bases, J lost 6 bases, and 16 bases lay in between. This CDR3 contains 15 residues. The germline V gene has CDR1 MNHEY and CDR2 SMNVEV (reference sequence). CDR3 nucleotides: TGTGCCAGCAGTCTTACGGGCTCTAGCCATGAAAAACTGTTTTTT. Protein sequence: CASSLTGSSHEKLFF.

This clonotype has a count of ten or more. CDR3 DNA sequence: TGCAGTGCTAGCCCCAGAGTTTACAATGAGCAGTTCTTC. This gives the protein CSASPRVYNEQFF. The rearrangement links TRBV20-1 to TRBJ2-1; D is uncertain. V was clipped by 3 bases and J by 4 bases, with 10 bases between them. In germline, CDR1 is DFQATT, CDR2 SNEGSKA (reference sequence). This CDR3 has 13 amino acids.

This clonotype was counted at least ten times. The genes are TRBV29-1 and TRBJ2-7; perhaps TRBD2 as D (6 bases). Trimming cost V 8 bases and J 7 bases, with 18 bases left between them. The CDR3 is made up of 12 amino acids. Germline CDR1 reads SQVTM; CDR2 reads ANQGSEA. The CDR3 DNA is TGCAGCACAGTGGACTATTCCTGGGAGCAGTACTTC. It is translated as CSTVDYSWEQYF.

This clonotype showed up many times. The chain carries TRBV6-4 and TRBJ2-3; tentative D call: TRBD1 (7 bases). Looked up from germline, CDR1 is MRHNA and CDR2 is SNTAGT. Between the trimmed V and J ends, which lost 5 bases and 6 bases, there was a span of 12 bases. This CDR3 region has 13 residues. This CDR3 reads CASSRGTEDTQYF. As DNA, the CDR3 is TGTGCCAGCAGTCGGGGGACAGAGGATACGCAGTATTTT.

V gene TRBV5-1 combines with J gene TRBJ1-3; unclear D gene. The CDR3 runs 16 residues. Deletions cut 0 bases from V and 0 bases from J, with 10 bases between. Germline CDR1 SGHRS, CDR2 YFSETQ. The CDR3 nucleotides are TGCGCCAGCAGCTTGGCTCACGGAACCTCTGGAAACACCATATATTTT. This sequence encodes CASSLAHGTSGNTIYF.

This clonotype was found many times. This chain connects TRBV25-1 to TRBJ2-1; 7 bases are shared with TRBD2. This CDR3 spans 14 amino acids. Germline V gene data show CDR1 as MGHDK and CDR2 as SYGVNS. V shed 7 bases and J 7 bases; nucleotides not matched to a gene: 10. In DNA, the CDR3 is TGTGCCAGCACCGAGTGGGGGGGGTATAATGAGCAGTTCTTC. This sequence encodes CASTEWGGYNEQFF.

The table lists this clonotype with a few counts. CDR3 region: CASSPLLSGSSYEQYF. CDR3 sequence (DNA): TGTGCCAGCAGCCCACTACTTAGCGGGAGCTCCTACGAGCAGTACTTC. The V and J genes are TRBV14 and TRBJ2-7; 9 bases agree with TRBD2. The germline V gene has CDR1 SGHDN and CDR2 FVKESK. V lost 4 bases, J lost 0 bases, and 7 bases stayed unmatched. The CDR3 runs to 16 residues.

This clonotype has at least ten counts. CDR3 protein: CSVNNGGAGETQYF. CDR3 nucleotides: TGCAGCGTCAACAATGGGGGGGCTGGGGAGACCCAGTACTTC. This sequence joins TRBV29-1 and TRBJ2-5; weak D call: TRBD2 (7 bases). V was trimmed by 6 bases and J by 5 bases, leaving 19 bases between them. This CDR3 is 14 amino acids long. Germline V gene data show CDR1 as SQVTM and CDR2 as ANQGSEA.

The count of this clonotype is one. J is TRBJ2-2 and V is TRBV10-3; TRBD2 might be the D (5 bases). CDR3 length: 14 amino acids. Looked up from germline, CDR1 is ENHRY and CDR2 is SYGVKD. Deletions cut 6 bases from V and 6 bases from J, with 14 bases between. The CDR3 here is CAISPGLLSGELFF. Here the CDR3 DNA reads TGTGCCATCAGCCCCGGACTCCTCTCCGGGGAGCTGTTTTTT.

This clonotype was seen at least ten times. V gene TRBV20-1 combines with J gene TRBJ2-2, with TRBD1 matching 8 bases. CDR1 and CDR2 from the germline V gene are DFQATT and SNEGSKA (reference sequence). The trim removed 6 bases at V and 6 bases at J, leaving 9 bases unmatched. This CDR3 region has 14 residues. CDR3 loop: CSAFDRGPSGELFF. The DNA for the CDR3 is TGCAGTGCCTTCGACAGGGGACCTTCCGGGGAGCTGTTTTTT.

There are many counts of this clonotype. This chain joins TRBV20-1 and TRBJ1-1; D perhaps matches TRBD1 (6 bases). Germline V gene data show CDR1 as DFQATT and CDR2 as SNEGSKA (reference sequence). CDR3 length: 17 amino acids. Trimming left V 0 bases short and J 4 bases short, with 21 bases between. The CDR3 DNA reads TGCAGTGCTAGAGATCTTGCGGGGCCTAGACAGGTCACTGAAGCTTTCTTT. This encodes CSARDLAGPRQVTEAFF.

This clonotype has only a few counts. V is TRBV28 and J is TRBJ2-7, with D unresolved. The V gene lost 7 bases and the J gene lost 0 bases, with 10 bases spanning the gap. Germline values: CDR1 MDHEN, CDR2 SYDVKM. The CDR3 is 13 amino acids. The CDR3 bases are TGTGCCAGCAAAACAGAAGCCTCCTACGAGCAGTACTTC. Translated, it gives CASKTEASYEQYF. The full variable domain, with the rest looked up from reference TRBV28 and TRBJ2-7, is DVKVTQSSRYLVKRTGEKVFLECVQDMDHENMFWYRQDPGLGLRLIYFSYDVKMKEKGDIPEGYSVSREKKERFSLILESASTNQTSMYLCASKTEASYEQYFGPGTRLTVT.

This clonotype showed up many times. The CDR3 sequence: CASSGGTLAGETQYF. The DNA of the CDR3 is TGTGCCAGCAGCGGGGGAACGCTGGCCGGGGAGACCCAGTACTTC. V and J are TRBV9 and TRBJ2-5; D is unclear. Per germline, CDR1 SGDLS and CDR2 YYNGEE. With 3 bases removed from V and 5 bases from J, the gap between germline ends came to 17 bases. This CDR3 spans 15 amino acids.

In its sample, this clonotype was seen many times. This rearrangement joins TRBV5-8 to TRBJ1-5; 9 nucleotides line up with TRBD1. J lost 6 bases, V lost 2 bases, and 6 bases had no gene match. Germline V lookup: CDR1 SGHTS, CDR2 YDEGEE. CDR3 length: 15 amino acids. The CDR3 sequence is CASSLGDRVIQPQHF. CDR3 sequence (DNA): TGTGCCAGCAGCTTAGGGGACAGGGTGATTCAGCCCCAGCATTTT.

Concerning this clonotype: The junction does not match germline at one end; this may be a read error. The rearrangement uses TRBV12-3 or TRBV12-4 and TRBJ2-4; D possibly matches TRBD1 or TRBD2 (5 bases each). This CDR3 has 17 residues. Here the CDR3 DNA reads TGTACCAGCAGCCCGCGGACGGGACCCACAGCCAAAAACATTCAGTACTTC. This codes for CTSSPRTGPTAKNIQYF.

This clonotype was counted only a few times. The rearrangement links TRBV7-9 to TRBJ2-7; no clear D. V gave up 0 bases and J gave up 3 bases, with 9 bases separating them. The CDR3 spans 14 residues. The germline V gene encodes CDR1 SEHNR and CDR2 FQNEAQ (reference sequence). The DNA of the CDR3 is TGTGCCAGCAGCTTAGCTCCCGCCGACTACGAGCAGTACTTC. The encoded protein is CASSLAPADYEQYF.

This clonotype was observed at least ten times. The chain carries TRBV10-2 and TRBJ1-2; D is perhaps TRBD1 (6 bases). Germline V gene lookup returns CDR1 WSHSY and CDR2 SAAADI. The V and J ends lost 4 bases and 0 bases respectively, with 15 bases between them. The CDR3 length is 16 residues. The CDR3 loop reads CASSVLRGEANYGYTF. CDR3 nucleotide sequence: TGCGCCAGCAGTGTACTGAGGGGGGAAGCTAACTATGGCTACACCTTC.

This clonotype was picked up a small number of times. V and J are TRBV29-1 and TRBJ1-1; D unresolved. This CDR3 is built from 10 residues. CDR1 SQVTM and CDR2 ANQGSEA come from the germline V gene. V lost 0 bases and J lost 10, with 6 bases in between. CDR3 bases: TGCAGCGTTGAAGAAATCATAGCTTTCTTT. Translating it yields CSVEEIIAFF.

This sequence joins TRBV19 and TRBJ2-1, with 9 nucleotides matching TRBD2. J was trimmed by 6 bases and V by 7 bases; bases with no gene match: 4. Germline values: CDR1 LNHDA, CDR2 SQIVND (reference sequence). The CDR3 length is 13 residues. CDR3 DNA: TGTGCCAGTAAGGCTAGCGGGGTCAATGAGCAGTTCTTC. Translating gives CASKASGVNEQFF. Drawing the rest from reference TRBV19 and TRBJ2-1, the complete variable domain is DGGITQSPKYLFRKEGQNVTLSCEQNLNHDAMYWYRQDPGQGLRLIYYSQIVNDFQKGDIAEGYSVSREKKESFPLTVTSAQKNPTAFYLCASKASGVNEQFFGPGTRLTVL.

This clonotype was picked up many times. The chain employs TRBV4-1 and TRBJ2-5; 15 nucleotides match TRBD2. V dropped 3 bases and J dropped 4; count of bases not matched to a gene: 12. Germline V lookup: CDR1 MGHRA, CDR2 YSYEKL. The CDR3 sequence is 19 residues long. CDR3 in DNA: TGCGCCAGCAGCCATCCCGGACTAGCGGGGGGGCCAAGGAGAGAGACCCAGTACTTC. Protein sequence: CASSHPGLAGGPRRETQYF.

In its sample, this clonotype was seen a few times. The V and J genes are TRBV4-2 and TRBJ2-6; D is uncertain. The CDR3 totals 16 residues. Trimming removed 0 bases at V and 0 bases at J, with 6 bases between. Germline loops: CDR1 LGHNA, CDR2 YNFKEQ. The CDR3 DNA sequence: TGTGCCAGCAGCCAAGATGATATCTCTGGGGCCAACGTCCTGACTTTC. Amino acid sequence: CASSQDDISGANVLTF.

Ten or more counts support this clonotype. The chain combines TRBV6-2 or TRBV6-3 with TRBJ2-5; D is undetermined. Trimming pared 5 bases from V and 4 bases from J, leaving 8 bases between. The CDR3 totals 12 residues. Germline CDR1 and CDR2: MNHEY and SVGEGT. The CDR3 DNA reads as TGTGCCAGCAGTGAGATGAGAGAGACCCAGTACTTC. Protein sequence: CASSEMRETQYF.